Here is one TCR beta chain with its context. Its antigen target is currently unknown. Per-nucleotide qualities are absent, and no much larger clonotype sits a single base away. The data belong to a study of control samples from healthy donors and cancer patients (dated by TCRdb to between 2020 and 2021). Libraries were made using the immunoSEQ multiplex PCR assay. The source is immuneACCESS, and TCRdb retained only in-frame sequences with V and J called. Part of the clones is not carried over; for the studies checked, unresolved V genes explain less than half of this, and the remainder is unexplained. The table for this sample lists about 110,000 clones; approximately 87% of them were counted only once. Around 4% of the sample is taken by the ten largest. Cut back by 8 bases and 2 bases, the V and J ends lie 10 bases apart. Taken from the germline V gene (reference sequence), the CDR1 and CDR2 loops are SEHNR and FQNEAQ. Taken from cysteine to phenylalanine, the CDR3 has 14 residues. Only the CDR3 region is kept as DNA, spanning 42 bases read in frame from base 1.

Sequenced material: PBMCs. This receptor was obtained from a woman aged 55 to 70 with lung cancer. The rearranged segments are TRBV7-9 and TRBJ2-6, with TRBD1 as a weak D call on 6 bases. The CDR3 protein sequence reads: CASDRTAGANVLTF. In nucleotides, the sequence is TGTGCCAGCGACCGGACAGCTGGGGCCAACGTCCTGACTTTC.